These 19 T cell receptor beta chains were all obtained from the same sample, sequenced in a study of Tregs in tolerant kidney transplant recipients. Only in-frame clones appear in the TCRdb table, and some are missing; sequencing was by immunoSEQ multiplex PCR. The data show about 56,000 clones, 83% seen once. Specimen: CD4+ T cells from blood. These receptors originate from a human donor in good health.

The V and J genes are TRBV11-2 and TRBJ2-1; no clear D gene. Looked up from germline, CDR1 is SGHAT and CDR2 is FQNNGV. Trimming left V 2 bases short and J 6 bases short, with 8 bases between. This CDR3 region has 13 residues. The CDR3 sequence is CASSLNRLNEQFF. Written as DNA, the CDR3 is TGTGCCAGCAGCTTAAACCGGCTCAATGAGCAGTTCTTC.

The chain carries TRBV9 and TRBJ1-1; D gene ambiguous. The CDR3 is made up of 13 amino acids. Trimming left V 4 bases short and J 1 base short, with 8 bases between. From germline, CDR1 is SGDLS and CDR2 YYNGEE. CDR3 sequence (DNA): TGTGCCAGCAGCCGTGACCCGAACACTGAAGCTTTCTTT. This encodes CASSRDPNTEAFF.

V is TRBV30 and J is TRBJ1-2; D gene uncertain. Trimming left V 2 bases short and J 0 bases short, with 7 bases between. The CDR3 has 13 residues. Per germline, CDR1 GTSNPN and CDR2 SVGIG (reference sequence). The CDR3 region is CAWSRVPNYGYTF. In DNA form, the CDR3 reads TGTGCCTGGAGTCGGGTCCCTAACTATGGCTACACCTTC.

This CDR3 reads CASSADRVGYTF. CDR3 nucleotides: TGTGCCAGCAGCGCGGACAGGGTCGGCTACACCTTC. The genes are TRBV7-9 and TRBJ1-2; TRBD1 agrees at 8 bases. Germline CDR1 SEHNR, CDR2 FQNEAQ (reference sequence). V lost 5 bases, J lost 8 bases, and 4 bases stayed unmatched. CDR3 length: 12 residues.

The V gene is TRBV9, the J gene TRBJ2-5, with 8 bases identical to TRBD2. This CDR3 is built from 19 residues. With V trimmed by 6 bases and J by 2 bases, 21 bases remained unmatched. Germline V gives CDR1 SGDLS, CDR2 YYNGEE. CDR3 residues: CASTREAPSGGLPQETQYF. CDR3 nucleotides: TGTGCCAGCACCCGTGAAGCCCCCAGCGGGGGCCTCCCACAAGAGACCCAGTACTTC.

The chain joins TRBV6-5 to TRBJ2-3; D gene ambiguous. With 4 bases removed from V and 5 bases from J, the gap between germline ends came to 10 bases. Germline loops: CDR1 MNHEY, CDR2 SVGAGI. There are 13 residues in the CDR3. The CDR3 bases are TGTGCCAGCAGTTCCCAACGGAGAGATACGCAGTATTTT. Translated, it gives CASSSQRRDTQYF.

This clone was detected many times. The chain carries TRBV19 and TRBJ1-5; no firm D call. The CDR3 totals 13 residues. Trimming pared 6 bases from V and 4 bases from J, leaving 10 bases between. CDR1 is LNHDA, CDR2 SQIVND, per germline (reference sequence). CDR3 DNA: TGTGCCAGTAGGGCTTACCAAAATCAGCCCCAGCATTTT. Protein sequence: CASRAYQNQPQHF.

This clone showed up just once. The CDR3: CAWSVRSISAGGEAFF. The CDR3 DNA follows: TGTGCCTGGAGTGTAAGGTCAATCAGCGCTGGGGGTGAAGCTTTCTTT. V is TRBV30 and J is TRBJ1-1; weak D call: TRBD1 (5 bases). In germline, CDR1 is GTSNPN, CDR2 SVGIG (reference sequence). The CDR3 is made up of 16 amino acids. Deletions cut 0 bases from V and 7 bases from J, with 21 bases between.

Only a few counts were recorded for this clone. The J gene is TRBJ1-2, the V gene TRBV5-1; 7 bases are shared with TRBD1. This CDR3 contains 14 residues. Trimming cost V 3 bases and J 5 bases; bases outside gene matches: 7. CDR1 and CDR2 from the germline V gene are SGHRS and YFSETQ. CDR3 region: CASSSWDSQYGYTF. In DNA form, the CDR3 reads TGCGCCAGCAGCTCTTGGGACAGCCAATATGGCTACACCTTC.

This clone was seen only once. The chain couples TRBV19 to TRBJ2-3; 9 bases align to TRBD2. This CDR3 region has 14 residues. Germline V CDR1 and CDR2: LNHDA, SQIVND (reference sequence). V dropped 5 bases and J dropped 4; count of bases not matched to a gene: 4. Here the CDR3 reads CASSGGRAADTQYF. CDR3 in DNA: TGTGCCAGTAGTGGCGGGAGGGCCGCAGATACGCAGTATTTT.

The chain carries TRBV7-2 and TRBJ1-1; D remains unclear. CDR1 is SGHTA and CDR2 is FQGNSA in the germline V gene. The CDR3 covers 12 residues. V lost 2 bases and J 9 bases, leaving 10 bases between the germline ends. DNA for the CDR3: TGTGCCAGCAGCTTAATGATCGGTAAAGCTTTCTTT. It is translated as CASSLMIGKAFF.

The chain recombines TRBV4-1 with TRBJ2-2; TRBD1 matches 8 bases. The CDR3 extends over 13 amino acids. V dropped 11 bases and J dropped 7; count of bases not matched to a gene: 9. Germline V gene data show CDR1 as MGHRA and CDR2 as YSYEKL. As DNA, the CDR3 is TGCGCCTCCGAGACAGGGGCGGGCGGGGAGCTGTTTTTT. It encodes CASETGAGGELFF.

CDR3 residues: CASSAAVSYNEQFF. DNA of the CDR3: TGTGCCAGTAGTGCAGCGGTATCCTACAATGAGCAGTTCTTC. This rearrangement joins TRBV19 to TRBJ2-1, with TRBD2 as a possible D gene (5 bases). V lost 5 bases to trimming and J lost 1 base, with 9 bases between them. This CDR3 is 14 amino acids long. The germline CDR1 and CDR2 sequences are LNHDA and SQIVND (reference sequence).

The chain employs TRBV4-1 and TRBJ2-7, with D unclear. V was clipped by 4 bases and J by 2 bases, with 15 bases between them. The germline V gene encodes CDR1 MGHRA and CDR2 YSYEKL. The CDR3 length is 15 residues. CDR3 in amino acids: CASSPFVSVTYEQYF. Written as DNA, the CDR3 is TGCGCCAGCAGCCCGTTTGTTTCAGTTACCTACGAGCAGTACTTC.

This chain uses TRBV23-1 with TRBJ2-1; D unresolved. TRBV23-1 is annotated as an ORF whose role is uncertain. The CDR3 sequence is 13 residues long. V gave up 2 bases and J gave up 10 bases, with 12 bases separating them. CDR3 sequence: CASSQLNYNEQFF. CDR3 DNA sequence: TGCGCCAGCAGTCAACTCAACTATAACGAGCAGTTCTTC.

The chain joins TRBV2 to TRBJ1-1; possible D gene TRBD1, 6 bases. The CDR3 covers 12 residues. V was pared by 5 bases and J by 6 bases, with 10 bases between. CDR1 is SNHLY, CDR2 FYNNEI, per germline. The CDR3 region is CASSLTGSEAFF. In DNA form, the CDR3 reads TGTGCCAGCAGTCTTACAGGGTCTGAAGCTTTCTTT.

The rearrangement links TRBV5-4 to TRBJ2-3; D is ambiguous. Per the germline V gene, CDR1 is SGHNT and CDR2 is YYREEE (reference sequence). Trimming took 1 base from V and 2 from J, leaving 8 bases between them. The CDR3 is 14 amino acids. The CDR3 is CASSLRLSTDTQYF. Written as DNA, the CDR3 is TGTGCCAGCAGCTTGCGCCTATCCACAGATACGCAGTATTTT.

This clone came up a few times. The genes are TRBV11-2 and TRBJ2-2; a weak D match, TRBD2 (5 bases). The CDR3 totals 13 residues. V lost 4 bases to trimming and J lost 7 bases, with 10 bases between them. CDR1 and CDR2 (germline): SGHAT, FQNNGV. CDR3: CASSSARDGELFF. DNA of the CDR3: TGTGCCAGCAGCTCGGCCCGGGACGGGGAGCTGTTTTTT.

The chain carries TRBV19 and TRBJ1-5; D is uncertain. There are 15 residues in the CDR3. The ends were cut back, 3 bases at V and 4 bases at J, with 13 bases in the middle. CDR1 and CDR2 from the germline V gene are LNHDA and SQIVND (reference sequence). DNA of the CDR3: TGTGCCAGTAGTATTTCGGGGATCCCAAATCAGCCCCAGCATTTT. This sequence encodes CASSISGIPNQPQHF.